This note documents a single T cell receptor beta chain sequence. This entry is derived from a study of blood T cells in healthy people across ages. A J-beta primer mix and a sample-barcoded 5' primer were used in a second PCR of roughly 7 to 12 cycles. MiXCR, run by TCRdb on the 5' RACE reads, gives a single entry per CDR3 protein. The repertoire consists of some 1.6 million distinct CDR3 sequences, with roughly a third occurring once and the leading ten covering about 11%. V was cut by 6 bases and J by 10 bases, with 16 bases left in between. CDR1 is SGHNT and CDR2 is YYREEE in the germline V gene (reference sequence). The CDR3 has 12 residues.

This chain links TRBV5-4 with TRBJ1-2; possible D gene TRBD1, 6 bases. Sequencing was carried out using blood. The clonotype was recovered from a woman between 25 and 40 years old in good health. CDR3 sequence (DNA): TGTGCCAGCAAGGGGGGCCCAGCCGACTACACCTTC. It codes for CASKGGPADYTF.